These T cell receptor beta chains were read from a single sample in a study of blood T cells in healthy people across ages. TCRdb redid the calling of the 5' RACE reads with MiXCR, one entry per CDR3 protein. The sample carries 850,000 to 1,000,000 distinct CDR3 sequences, 40% to 60% recorded once. Sequenced material: blood. These receptors came from a man under 40 in good health. The CDR3 runs from the conserved cysteine through the conserved F or W. The order of the fields is CDR3 protein, V gene.

CASSWGQGSYSNQPQHF	TRBV12-3/TRBV12-4
CASSQRPGLAGATTYTQYF	TRBV3-1
CSVDGGTQETQYF	TRBV29-1
CASSGGDRGREKLFF	TRBV6-5
CASSARGSENIQYF	TRBV11-2
CASSRWGSSTDTQYF	TRBV7-2
CASSLAGRTYEQYF	TRBV7-9
CASSSTATGGYTF	TRBV6-2/TRBV6-3
CASSLSSGRTQETQFF	TRBV7-2
CASSRAHDRVFQGYNEQFF	TRBV21-1
CASSPRQGYSYEQYF	TRBV18
CSASRNWVSNEKLFF	TRBV20-1
CAPRGGVFQETQYF	TRBV7-7
CASSLAGAYYEQYF	TRBV5-1
CASSQDREGEKLFF	TRBV5-1
CSAKIDRGKSGNTIYF	TRBV20-1
CASSLAPGTGADTQYF	TRBV7-3
CAMGGTSQETQYF	TRBV10-3
CASSERAAKNIQYF	TRBV12-3/TRBV12-4
CASSVAGQGVYEQFF	TRBV9
CASTLLGPEQFF	TRBV7-9
CASAPVTGNTDTQYF	TRBV9
CATSDSGLAGNTDTQYF	TRBV24-1
CASSPYQSSYNSPLHF	TRBV18
CSAAQGSGANVLTF	TRBV20-1
CSATTDPSYEQYF	TRBV20-1
CASSRAGNSAPNEKLFF	TRBV5-1
CASSSSLTYEQYF	TRBV28
CASTSDREAFF	TRBV5-1
CASSSNRGEKLFF	TRBV6-5
CASTQRAEQFF	TRBV5-5
CATSAAEGGLRETQYF	TRBV24-1
CATSRSRAWEKLFF	TRBV15
CASSPGTGLGYGYTF	TRBV6-2/TRBV6-3
CASGLLAGSPRYNEQFF	TRBV11-2
CASRQTDNTGELFF	TRBV7-9
CASSRRTGNTEAFF	TRBV12-3/TRBV12-4
CASSLNLRAFF	TRBV4-1
CSVEVRGLNTEAFF	TRBV29-1
CASSPTGTGVNEQYF	TRBV5-1
CASSPRTGQSTEAFF	TRBV12-3/TRBV12-4
CASSQWSGQGRLGYTF	TRBV4-3
CASSPGLIDTQYF	TRBV25-1
CSATGLAGRATQYF	TRBV20-1
CSVSVGLAGNHNEQFF	TRBV29-1
CAIGSGGLVDEQFF	TRBV10-3
CASSTGQEAPKEQFF	TRBV5-4
CSASNPGGQDTQYF	TRBV20-1
CASSFHSGTTDTQYF	TRBV12-3/TRBV12-4